The 31 T cell receptor beta chains below were found in one sample sequenced in a study of T-cell reconstitution after alpha-beta-depleted transplantation in children (dated by TCRdb to about 2016). Libraries came from PCR. The listed sequencing device is Illumina HiSeq 2500. TCR libraries were prepared with molecular barcoding, using unique molecular identifiers to normalize TCRbeta repertoire quantification. TCRdb reprocessing: public reads trimmed at Q25 with fastp, clones called with MiXCR, in-frame beta chains kept. Rows matching on CDR3 protein sequence are summarized as one entry with the most common DNA and genes. The sample table holds more than 400,000 distinct CDR3 sequences, of which about 10% were seen once. The ten largest clones take up approximately 15% of the sample. The sample's treatment or condition label, in plain terms: allogeneic hematopoietic cell transplantation with graft depleted of TCRalphabeta T cells and CD19 B cells.

The sequenced sample was PBMCs, mostly from graft donor cells, obtained 180 days after TCRalphabeta/CD19-depleted stem cell transplant. These receptors were taken from a female patient between 2 and 10 years old who had a stem cell transplant for aplastic anemia, so the T cells may come from the graft donor.

The chain combines TRBV12-3 or TRBV12-4 with TRBJ2-2, with D perhaps matching TRBD2 (6 bases). Trimming left V 6 bases short and J 3 bases short, with 17 bases between. This CDR3 contains 16 residues. This CDR3 is CASSRGVGTHTGELFF. CDR3 nucleotides: TGTGCCAGCAGCCGAGGGGTCGGGACTCACACCGGGGAGCTGTTTTTT.

This chain connects TRBV27 to TRBJ2-2; 7 bases are shared with TRBD1. CDR1 is MNHEY and CDR2 is SMNVEV in the germline V gene (reference sequence). The CDR3 totals 15 residues. With V trimmed by 6 bases and J by 4 bases, 8 bases remained unmatched. The CDR3 loop is CASSSGQHPTGELFF. DNA of the CDR3: TGTGCCAGCAGCTCGGGACAGCACCCCACCGGGGAGCTGTTTTTT.

This chain connects TRBV29-1 to TRBJ1-2; D gene ambiguous. Trimming took off 6 bases at V and 3 bases at J, with 11 bases between the two ends. CDR3 length: 12 amino acids. Germline-derived CDR1 and CDR2 are SQVTM and ANQGSEA. The CDR3 bases are TGCAGCGTGAATTTAGGGTACTATGGCTACACCTTC. Amino acid sequence: CSVNLGYYGYTF.

This clonotype has more than one count but fewer than ten. The V gene is TRBV7-2, the J gene TRBJ1-6, with a tentative D call TRBD1 (5 bases). CDR3 length equals 14 residues. Trimming took off 5 bases at V and 7 bases at J, with 12 bases between the two ends. Germline loops: CDR1 SGHTA, CDR2 FQGNSA. CDR3 amino acids: CASSIRDGNSPLHF. The CDR3 bases are TGTGCCAGCAGCATACGGGACGGAAATTCACCCCTCCACTTT. The full variable domain, its missing parts supplied by reference TRBV7-2 and TRBJ1-6, is GAGVSQSPSNKVTEKGKDVELRCDPISGHTALYWYRQSLGQGLEFLIYFQGNSAPDKSGLPSDRFSAERTGGSVSTLTIQRTQQEDSAVYLCASSIRDGNSPLHFGNGTRLTVT.

V and J are TRBV20-1 and TRBJ2-1, with D possibly matching TRBD2 (7 bases). V lost 0 bases and J 8 bases, leaving 17 bases between the germline ends. This CDR3 has 15 residues. Germline CDR1 and CDR2: DFQATT and SNEGSKA (reference sequence). For the CDR3, the DNA is TGCAGTGCTAGAGATGGGCAGGGGAGGGGGGATGAGCAGTTCTTC. It encodes CSARDGQGRGDEQFF.

This chain uses TRBV12-3 or TRBV12-4 with TRBJ1-1; 8 positions agree with TRBD1. The V gene end was trimmed by 6 bases and the J gene end by 4 bases; junction bases not matched to a gene: 7. The CDR3 runs to 14 residues. The CDR3 spells CASRFRGRLTEAFF. The CDR3 region has the DNA TGTGCCAGCAGATTCAGGGGGCGGCTCACTGAAGCTTTCTTT.

This chain uses TRBV12-3 or TRBV12-4 with TRBJ1-5; 8 bases are a match to TRBD1. The V and J ends lost 6 bases and 6 bases, in that order; junction bases with no gene match: 7. This CDR3 has 14 amino acids. Here the CDR3 reads CASRTTGGAQPQHF. CDR3 DNA sequence: TGTGCCAGCAGAACCACAGGGGGGGCTCAGCCCCAGCATTTT.

This clonotype was observed many times. The J gene is TRBJ2-1, the V gene TRBV29-1; D gene ambiguous. The CDR3 loop spans 16 amino acids. V lost 4 bases and J 8 bases, leaving 24 bases between the germline ends. Germline CDR1 and CDR2: SQVTM and ANQGSEA. Here the CDR3 DNA reads TGCAGCGTTGGGGTTTTGAATCAACTGGGTCTCGATGAGCAGTTCTTC. Translating it yields CSVGVLNQLGLDEQFF.

This clonotype was recorded many times. The chain has TRBV10-2 and TRBJ2-5, with D uncertain. The V end was cut by 2 bases, the J end by 7 bases, with 8 bases between. CDR1 and CDR2 from the germline V gene are WSHSY and SAAADI. CDR3 size: 12 residues. The chain's CDR3 is CASSEGRGTQYF. The CDR3 DNA sequence: TGCGCCAGCAGTGAGGGGCGCGGGACCCAGTACTTC.

The chain employs TRBV20-1 and TRBJ1-1, with 8 bases aligning to TRBD1. Germline CDR1 reads DFQATT; CDR2 reads SNEGSKA (reference sequence). Unmatched junction bases numbered 5, after V lost 4 bases and J lost 1 base. CDR3 length: 14 amino acids. The CDR3 bases are TGCAGTGCTAAACCTGGGACAGGGAACACTGAAGCTTTCTTT. Its protein is CSAKPGTGNTEAFF.

This clonotype was seen at least ten times. The genes are TRBV15 and TRBJ1-2; D not certain. Per the germline V gene, CDR1 is LNHNV and CDR2 is YYDKDF (reference sequence). The V end lost 0 bases, the J end lost 3 bases, and 8 bases lay between the germline ends. CDR3 length: 14 residues. The CDR3 region is CATSRDSAYYGYTF. CDR3 coding DNA: TGTGCCACCAGCAGAGATTCCGCCTACTATGGCTACACCTTC.

The chain uses TRBV12-3 or TRBV12-4 and TRBJ1-5; the D is unclear. Trimming took off 3 bases at V and 2 bases at J, with 20 bases between the two ends. This CDR3 has 18 residues. This CDR3 is CASSFSPGRAYGNQPQHF. In DNA, the CDR3 is TGTGCCAGCAGTTTTTCTCCAGGCCGGGCATATGGCAATCAGCCCCAGCATTTT.

The chain employs TRBV9 and TRBJ2-7, with no clear D. Germline CDR1 and CDR2: SGDLS and YYNGEE. V lost 0 bases and J lost 0, with 10 bases in between. The CDR3 has 15 residues. The CDR3 sequence: CASSVGIGFSYEQYF. CDR3 bases: TGTGCCAGCAGCGTAGGTATAGGGTTCTCCTACGAGCAGTACTTC.

This clonotype was seen a few times. This chain links TRBV7-2 with TRBJ1-2, with D unresolved. V was trimmed by 3 bases and J by 3 bases, leaving 8 bases between them. This CDR3 region has 13 residues. Germline V gives CDR1 SGHTA, CDR2 FQGNSA. The CDR3 bases are TGTGCCAGCAGCTTTCCTGGGTACTATGGCTACACCTTC. Translated, it gives CASSFPGYYGYTF. The full variable domain, in which reference TRBV7-2 and TRBJ1-2 provide the parts outside the CDR3, is GAGVSQSPSNKVTEKGKDVELRCDPISGHTALYWYRQSLGQGLEFLIYFQGNSAPDKSGLPSDRFSAERTGGSVSTLTIQRTQQEDSAVYLCASSFPGYYGYTFGSGTRLTVV.

The rearrangement uses TRBV6-5 and TRBJ2-1, with D possibly being TRBD1 or TRBD2 (5 bases each). The CDR3 totals 15 residues. Germline-derived CDR1 and CDR2 are MNHEY and SVGAGI. V lost 0 bases, J lost 2 bases, and 8 bases lay in between. As DNA, the CDR3 is TGTGCCAGCAGTTACTCGGGACGGACCTACAATGAGCAGTTCTTC. Its protein product is CASSYSGRTYNEQFF.

The table lists this clonotype with a few counts. The chain carries TRBV4-3 and TRBJ2-3, with D perhaps given as TRBD1 or TRBD2 (5 bases each). Per the germline V gene, CDR1 is LGHNA and CDR2 is YSLEER. The CDR3 totals 17 residues. V shed 0 bases and J shed 2 bases, with 15 bases lying between them. The CDR3 DNA reads as TGCGCCAGCAGCCAAGATTGGGGGTCAGACCCCACAGATACGCAGTATTTT. It yields the protein CASSQDWGSDPTDTQYF.

This rearrangement joins TRBV29-1 to TRBJ2-1; 11 bases fit TRBD2. Germline assignment: CDR1 SQVTM and CDR2 ANQGSEA. Germline trimming cut 1 base from V and 1 base from J; bases unmatched to any gene: 3. The CDR3 covers 16 residues. CDR3 nucleotide sequence: TGCAGCGTTGAAGTTAGCGGGAGGGGTTCCTACAATGAGCAGTTCTTC. Protein sequence: CSVEVSGRGSYNEQFF.

This chain links TRBV7-9 with TRBJ2-3; tentatively, D is TRBD1 or TRBD2 (5 bases each). V was clipped by 7 bases and J by 8 bases, with 25 bases between them. Germline CDR1 is SEHNR and CDR2 is FQNEAQ (reference sequence). There are 16 residues in the CDR3. CDR3 loop: CASTRLGDPRRGTQYF. For the CDR3, the DNA is TGTGCCAGCACCCGATTGGGGGACCCTCGCCGGGGTACGCAGTATTTT.

This clonotype showed up just a few times. The chain has TRBV3-1 and TRBJ2-3, with no clear D. The CDR3 runs 15 residues. CDR1 is LGHDT and CDR2 is YNNKEL in the germline V gene (reference sequence). V was shortened by 1 base and J by 4 bases, with 12 bases between the two germline ends. This chain's CDR3 is CASSQVKPGADTQYF. CDR3 sequence (DNA): TGTGCCAGCAGCCAAGTTAAGCCTGGAGCAGATACGCAGTATTTT.

This clonotype was seen a handful of times. The chain carries TRBV19 and TRBJ2-2; D is ambiguous. The germline CDR1 and CDR2 sequences are LNHDA and SQIVND (reference sequence). Trimming cost V 7 bases and J 2 bases, with 5 bases left between them. This CDR3 has 12 amino acids. As DNA, the CDR3 is TGTGCCAGTATCCAAAACACCGGGGAGCTGTTTTTT. This gives the protein CASIQNTGELFF.

The chain combines TRBV24-1 with TRBJ2-2; no reliable D call. Trimming took off 8 bases at V and 1 base at J, with 7 bases between the two ends. Germline assignment: CDR1 KGHDR and CDR2 SFDVKD. The CDR3 loop spans 13 amino acids. The chain's CDR3 is CATNGKNTGELFF. CDR3 sequence (DNA): TGTGCCACCAATGGAAAGAACACCGGGGAGCTGTTTTTT.

The chain joins TRBV28 to TRBJ2-3; unclear D gene. Germline CDR1 reads MDHEN; CDR2 reads SYDVKM. Trimming shortened V by 3 bases and J by 5 bases, and 15 bases separated the two germline ends. This CDR3 has 15 amino acids. This CDR3 is CASSFPTREGDTQYF. CDR3 nucleotide sequence: TGTGCCAGCAGTTTTCCAACAAGGGAAGGAGATACGCAGTATTTT.

This rearrangement joins TRBV6-5 to TRBJ2-7; 9 nucleotides match TRBD2. The germline CDR1 and CDR2 sequences are MNHEY and SVGAGI. The CDR3 loop spans 14 amino acids. This CDR3 reads CASSHSAGGYEQYV. The CDR3 bases are TGTGCCAGCAGTCACTCGGCGGGAGGGTACGAGCAGTACGTC.

The rearrangement uses TRBV24-1 and TRBJ2-2; possibly TRBD1 for D (6 bases). Germline loops: CDR1 KGHDR, CDR2 SFDVKD. Trimming shortened V by 9 bases and J by 6 bases, and 10 bases separated the two germline ends. This CDR3 has 12 amino acids. This CDR3 is CATGTGSGELFF. The CDR3 DNA reads as TGTGCCACCGGTACAGGGTCCGGGGAGCTGTTTTTT.

The rearrangement uses TRBV28 and TRBJ2-1, with unresolved D. The CDR3 loop spans 15 amino acids. V was trimmed by 10 bases and J by 2 bases, leaving 18 bases between them. Germline V gives CDR1 MDHEN, CDR2 SYDVKM. CDR3 region: CATRDSRIPYNEQFF. The CDR3 DNA reads as TGTGCCACCCGAGATAGTAGGATCCCCTACAATGAGCAGTTCTTC.

The sample holds a few counts of this clonotype. The rearrangement joins TRBV27 to TRBJ2-6, with 7 bases identical to TRBD1. CDR1 and CDR2 from the germline V gene are MNHEY and SMNVEV (reference sequence). The CDR3 has 18 residues. Trimming cost V 7 bases and J 4 bases; bases outside gene matches: 16. CDR3: CASKTKGQNLSGANVLTF. In nucleotides, the CDR3 is TGTGCCAGCAAGACAAAGGGACAGAATCTATCAGGGGCCAACGTCCTGACTTTC.

The chain recombines TRBV18 with TRBJ2-3; 7 nucleotides agree with TRBD1. Unmatched junction bases numbered 4, after V lost 3 bases and J lost 1 base. The CDR3 sequence is 15 residues long. Germline CDR1 KGHSH, CDR2 LQKENI. This chain's CDR3 is CASSPTGVGTDTQYF. CDR3 bases: TGTGCCAGCTCACCTACAGGGGTTGGCACAGATACGCAGTATTTT.

This clonotype was detected many times. The chain combines TRBV5-1 with TRBJ2-1, with 9 bases aligning to TRBD2. V shed 5 bases and J 5 bases; nucleotides not matched to a gene: 2. Looked up from germline, CDR1 is SGHRS and CDR2 is YFSETQ. CDR3 length: 13 amino acids. Here the CDR3 DNA reads TGCGCCAGCAGGGAGCGGGGGGACAATGAGCAGTTCTTC. It yields the protein CASRERGDNEQFF.

In its sample, this clonotype was seen a few times. The rearrangement uses TRBV12-3 or TRBV12-4 and TRBJ2-7; the D gene could be TRBD1 or TRBD2 (5 bases each). Trimming took off 3 bases at V and 4 bases at J, with 10 bases between the two ends. The CDR3 spans 13 residues. Written as DNA, the CDR3 is TGTGCCAGCAGTTTCGGGGCGCGGTACGAGCAGTACTTC. Residues: CASSFGARYEQYF.

In its sample, this clonotype was seen many times. V usage is TRBV29-1 and J usage is TRBJ1-1, with a tentative D call TRBD1 (6 bases). The V gene lost 5 bases and the J gene lost 0 bases, with 19 bases spanning the gap. Germline lookup yields CDR1 SQVTM and CDR2 ANQGSEA. The CDR3 has 16 amino acids. The CDR3 loop reads CSVSLGGLIMNTEAFF. DNA for the CDR3: TGCAGCGTTTCGCTGGGGGGCCTAATCATGAACACTGAAGCTTTCTTT.

The chain's CDR3 is CASSVGLDDEQFF. The CDR3 DNA follows: TGTGCCAGCAGCGTAGGACTTGACGATGAGCAGTTCTTC. This chain uses TRBV9 with TRBJ2-1; no clear D. This CDR3 spans 13 amino acids. Trimming stripped 0 bases from V and 8 bases from J, with 9 bases between. CDR1 is SGDLS and CDR2 is YYNGEE in the germline V gene.